Listed below are T cell receptor beta chains from one sample, sequenced in a study of immune evolution from preneoplasia to lung adenocarcinoma. TCRdb's table, derived via immunoSEQ multiplex PCR, lists solely in-frame clones and lacks some. Seen here are roughly 10,000 clones, around 90% observed once, and the top ten hold about 2.1%. Sequencing was carried out using FFPE invasive lung adenocarcinoma tissue. The receptors derive from an older person with invasive lung adenocarcinoma. CDR3s include the opening cysteine and the closing phenylalanine or tryptophan. Fields, in order: CDR3 protein, CDR3 DNA, clone size, D gene, J gene, V gene. D genes are given only for firm matches. The size field is filled for only some rows; it gives once, few, many or a size class.

cdr3_aa: CASTPRAWGGWDNEQFF; cdr3_nt: TGTGCCAGTACCCCCCGAGCCTGGGGTGGGTGGGACAATGAGCAGTTCTTC; clone_size: .; d_call: .; j_call: TRBJ2-1; v_call: TRBV19
cdr3_aa: CAISESSDYAREQYF; cdr3_nt: TGTGCCATCAGTGAGTCGAGTGACTACGCTCGGGAGCAGTACTTC; clone_size: .; d_call: .; j_call: TRBJ2-7; v_call: TRBV10-3
cdr3_aa: CASSGWTGHNEQFF; cdr3_nt: TGTGCCAGCAGCGGATGGACAGGCCACAATGAGCAGTTCTTC; clone_size: .; d_call: TRBD1; j_call: TRBJ2-1; v_call: TRBV9
cdr3_aa: CASSLGQEGSKTQYF; cdr3_nt: TGTGCCAGCAGCTTAGGGCAGGAGGGGAGCAAGACCCAGTACTTC; clone_size: .; d_call: .; j_call: TRBJ2-5; v_call: TRBV11-2
cdr3_aa: CASSPVIGTAFSYEQYF; cdr3_nt: TGTGCCAGTAGTCCGGTGATCGGGACAGCTTTCTCCTACGAGCAGTACTTC; clone_size: .; d_call: TRBD1; j_call: TRBJ2-7; v_call: TRBV19
cdr3_aa: CASSGGGNTEAFF; cdr3_nt: TGTGCCAGTAGCGGCGGGGGCAACACTGAAGCTTTCTTT; clone_size: .; d_call: .; j_call: TRBJ1-1; v_call: TRBV19
cdr3_aa: CSVEGSGDDTQYF; cdr3_nt: TGCAGCGTTGAAGGTAGCGGGGACGATACGCAGTATTTT; clone_size: once; d_call: TRBD2; j_call: TRBJ2-3; v_call: TRBV29-1
cdr3_aa: CASSLGGSGNTIYF; cdr3_nt: TGTGCCAGCAGTTTGGGAGGCTCTGGAAACACCATATATTTT; clone_size: .; d_call: .; j_call: TRBJ1-3; v_call: TRBV28
cdr3_aa: CASTVGTAGAFF; cdr3_nt: TGTGCCAGTACTGTAGGGACAGCCGGCGCTTTCTTT; clone_size: .; d_call: TRBD1; j_call: TRBJ1-1; v_call: TRBV19
cdr3_aa: CASSLGSYGTGVGAFF; cdr3_nt: TGTGCCAGCAGCTTAGGTTCTTATGGGACAGGGGTTGGGGCTTTCTTT; clone_size: .; d_call: TRBD1; j_call: TRBJ1-1; v_call: TRBV7-8
cdr3_aa: CASSPIQDSYEQYF; cdr3_nt: TGTGCCAGCTCACCGATCCAGGACTCCTACGAGCAGTACTTC; clone_size: once; d_call: .; j_call: TRBJ2-7; v_call: TRBV18
cdr3_aa: CASSFASTGGFEAFF; cdr3_nt: TGCGCCAGCAGCTTCGCTTCGACAGGGGGCTTTGAAGCTTTCTTT; clone_size: .; d_call: TRBD1; j_call: TRBJ1-1; v_call: TRBV5-1
cdr3_aa: CASSSGRTGNTIYF; cdr3_nt: TGTGCCAGCAGCTCCGGGCGGACTGGAAACACCATATATTTT; clone_size: few; d_call: .; j_call: TRBJ1-3; v_call: TRBV27
cdr3_aa: CASSQDSSGGADTQYF; cdr3_nt: TGTGCCAGCAGCCAAGATAGTAGCGGGGGGGCAGATACGCAGTATTTT; clone_size: .; d_call: TRBD2; j_call: TRBJ2-3; v_call: TRBV4-2
cdr3_aa: CASSQVRQGLGGTEAFF; cdr3_nt: TGCGCCAGCAGCCAAGTCCGTCAGGGACTGGGCGGGACTGAAGCTTTCTTT; clone_size: .; d_call: .; j_call: TRBJ1-1; v_call: TRBV4-1
cdr3_aa: CASSIAVPGQGADTQYF; cdr3_nt: TGTGCCAGTAGTATAGCGGTACCGGGACAGGGGGCAGATACGCAGTATTTT; clone_size: .; d_call: TRBD1; j_call: TRBJ2-3; v_call: TRBV19
cdr3_aa: CASSILQGSGYTF; cdr3_nt: TGTGCCAGTAGTATATTACAGGGATCTGGCTACACCTTC; clone_size: .; d_call: .; j_call: TRBJ1-2; v_call: TRBV19
cdr3_aa: CASSPIPGQGRDEQYF; cdr3_nt: TGTGCCAGCTCACCAATCCCGGGACAGGGGAGGGACGAGCAGTACTTC; clone_size: .; d_call: TRBD1; j_call: TRBJ2-7; v_call: TRBV18
cdr3_aa: CASSVSATLGNQPQHF; cdr3_nt: TGTGCCAGCAGTGTATCGGCCACCTTAGGGAATCAGCCCCAGCATTTT; clone_size: .; d_call: .; j_call: TRBJ1-5; v_call: TRBV28
cdr3_aa: CASRKALQKGTQYF; cdr3_nt: TGTGCCAGCAGAAAAGCGCTTCAAAAAGGGACCCAGTACTTC; clone_size: .; d_call: .; j_call: TRBJ2-5; v_call: TRBV11-3
cdr3_aa: CAGTGGPNQPQHF; cdr3_nt: TGTGCCGGCACGGGGGGACCCAATCAGCCCCAGCATTTT; clone_size: .; d_call: .; j_call: TRBJ1-5; v_call: TRBV28
cdr3_aa: CASSPLRQGPSGNTIYF; cdr3_nt: TGTGCCAGCTCACCACTACGACAGGGACCCTCTGGAAACACCATATATTTT; clone_size: .; d_call: TRBD1; j_call: TRBJ1-3; v_call: TRBV18
cdr3_aa: CASSLETYGYTF; cdr3_nt: TGCGCCAGCAGCTTGGAGACGTATGGCTACACCTTC; clone_size: .; d_call: .; j_call: TRBJ1-2; v_call: TRBV5-1
cdr3_aa: CASSHPGYEQYF; cdr3_nt: TGTGCCAGCAGCCATCCAGGGTACGAGCAGTACTTC; clone_size: .; d_call: .; j_call: TRBJ2-7; v_call: TRBV27
cdr3_aa: CATSRGLLLAGDETQYF; cdr3_nt: TGTGCCACCAGCAGAGGCCTCCTACTAGCGGGAGACGAGACCCAGTACTTC; clone_size: .; d_call: TRBD2; j_call: TRBJ2-5; v_call: TRBV15
cdr3_aa: CASSQLALQETQYF; cdr3_nt: TGCGCCAGCAGCCAACTAGCGTTACAAGAGACCCAGTACTTC; clone_size: .; d_call: TRBD2; j_call: TRBJ2-5; v_call: TRBV5-1
cdr3_aa: CASSSWDRVWWYGYTF; cdr3_nt: TGTGCCAGCAGTTCCTGGGACAGGGTTTGGTGGTATGGCTACACCTTC; clone_size: .; d_call: TRBD1; j_call: TRBJ1-2; v_call: TRBV28
cdr3_aa: CASSVQRPPSEQYF; cdr3_nt: TGTGCCAGCAGTGTCCAAAGGCCTCCTTCCGAGCAGTACTTC; clone_size: .; d_call: .; j_call: TRBJ2-7; v_call: TRBV2
cdr3_aa: CAWSVDRASGYTF; cdr3_nt: TGTGCCTGGAGTGTGGACAGGGCGTCTGGCTACACCTTC; clone_size: .; d_call: TRBD1; j_call: TRBJ1-2; v_call: TRBV30
cdr3_aa: CASSLYSGQPQHF; cdr3_nt: TGTGCCAGCAGCTTATATTCGGGTCAGCCCCAGCATTTT; clone_size: once; d_call: .; j_call: TRBJ1-5; v_call: TRBV7-8
cdr3_aa: CASSPDYNEQFF; cdr3_nt: TGTGCCAGCAGCCCCGACTACAATGAGCAGTTCTTC; clone_size: .; d_call: .; j_call: TRBJ2-1; v_call: TRBV7-2
cdr3_aa: CASSDQGRQSLVGTDTQYF; cdr3_nt: TGTGCCAGCAGCGACCAGGGACGCCAATCTCTCGTGGGCACAGATACGCAGTATTTT; clone_size: .; d_call: .; j_call: TRBJ2-3; v_call: TRBV5-6
cdr3_aa: CASRETGEKQPQHF; cdr3_nt: TGTGCCAGCAGAGAAACAGGGGAGAAACAGCCCCAGCATTTT; clone_size: .; d_call: TRBD1; j_call: TRBJ1-5; v_call: TRBV2
cdr3_aa: CASSLGDIGYEQYF; cdr3_nt: TGTGCCAGCAGTTTGGGGGACATTGGTTACGAGCAGTACTTC; clone_size: .; d_call: .; j_call: TRBJ2-7; v_call: TRBV27
cdr3_aa: CASSSQGAQDEQFF; cdr3_nt: TGTGCCAGCAGTTCCCAGGGGGCGCAGGATGAGCAGTTCTTC; clone_size: .; d_call: TRBD1; j_call: TRBJ2-1; v_call: TRBV6-6
cdr3_aa: CASRSRVGEQFF; cdr3_nt: TGTGCCAGCAGGTCCCGGGTGGGTGAGCAGTTCTTC; clone_size: .; d_call: .; j_call: TRBJ2-1; v_call: TRBV6-5
cdr3_aa: CASSQQGQGYQETQYF; cdr3_nt: TGTGCCAGCTCACAACAGGGACAGGGATATCAAGAGACCCAGTACTTC; clone_size: few; d_call: TRBD1; j_call: TRBJ2-5; v_call: TRBV18
cdr3_aa: CSATTGGTGNTIYF; cdr3_nt: TGCAGCGCCACCACCGGAGGAACTGGAAACACCATATATTTT; clone_size: once; d_call: .; j_call: TRBJ1-3; v_call: TRBV29-1
cdr3_aa: CASRQTGGGHNEQFF; cdr3_nt: TGTGCCAGCAGACAAACCGGCGGGGGGCACAATGAGCAGTTCTTC; clone_size: .; d_call: TRBD2; j_call: TRBJ2-1; v_call: TRBV7-9
cdr3_aa: CASSKTVPYEQYF; cdr3_nt: TGTGCCAGCAGCAAGACAGTACCCTACGAGCAGTACTTC; clone_size: .; d_call: .; j_call: TRBJ2-7; v_call: TRBV14
cdr3_aa: CATRDRENTEAFF; cdr3_nt: TGTGCCACCCGGGACAGGGAGAACACTGAAGCTTTCTTT; clone_size: .; d_call: TRBD1; j_call: TRBJ1-1; v_call: TRBV2
cdr3_aa: CSVGGGMNTEAFF; cdr3_nt: TGCAGCGTTGGTGGGGGGATGAACACTGAAGCTTTCTTT; clone_size: .; d_call: .; j_call: TRBJ1-1; v_call: TRBV29-1